This TCR beta chain was recovered during a study of blood T cell repertoires in COVID-19 (dated by TCRdb to the early 2020s). General notes on the study: Samples from collaborators originated in the United States, Italy and Spain and spanned both the acute and convalescent phases of COVID-19. The material from the prospective study consisted of cDNA or gDNA derived from T cells, B-cell-depleted T cells, or PBMCs. Deeply sampled blood TCRbeta repertoires from subjects exposed to, actively infected with, or recovered from COVID-19 were included in the dataset. The repertoires were released in a freely available public database intended as a resource for research on the immune response to SARS-CoV-2. The samples were drawn from two sources: the first 160 participants of the ongoing ImmuneRACE study, and about 1,300 subjects contributed by 6 global collaborators. Nearly every sample came with metadata listing a de-identified subject ID, COVID-19 status, age in years and sex. HLA class I and class II types, where available, came from metadata supplied by the sample provider rather than from assay-based typing.

Results the study describes overall, beyond this receptor: The amount of clinical and demographic metadata varied by source and participant and was provided uncurated.

Inclusive of the bounding cysteine and phenylalanine, the CDR3 is 16 residues long. The CDR3 DNA has 48 bases and is translated from base 1. According to the germline V gene (reference sequence), CDR1 reads WNHNN and CDR2 reads SYGVQD. At the junction V is shortened by 6 bases and J by 0 bases; bases outside the gene matches: 6. The collaborating institutions used their own protocols to collect whole blood in K2EDTA tubes. For TCRbeta analysis, collaborators shipped samples as frozen whole blood, isolated PBMCs, or DNA extracted from either of those sample types. A remark on this clone: Which antigen it targets is not known. There are no base qualities to consult, and no much larger clone falls within one base.

TCRbeta CDR3 regions were amplified from genomic DNA using the immunoSEQ Assay, a bias-controlled multiplex PCR. From the authors' description of their analysis: The number of nucleated cells in each sample was estimated by amplification of reference gene primers within the assay. To quantify the absolute abundance of each unique TCRbeta CDR3 rearrangement, sequence reads were collapsed and filtered. For each sample, productive Simpson clonality was calculated by taking the square root of Simpson's diversity index across productive rearrangements. TCRdb re-hosts the immuneACCESS table, in-frame sequences only. Its copies lack some clones; in the studies checked, an unresolved V gene accounts for under half of them, and the cause for the rest is not known. V and J calls and clone size are copied from that table; D and trimming were computed from the DNA. This sample gives 96,000 or so clones in total; 85% to 95% of them show up just once. Over 1.5% of the sample goes to the ten largest clones.

This TCR came from a man in his 60s with acute or convalescent COVID-19. The rearranged chain carries TRBV10-1 and TRBJ1-5; 9 middle bases align to TRBD1. Sequenced material: peripheral blood. The CDR3 reads CASRRTGDYSNQPQHF. Here is the DNA: TGCGCCAGCAGGAGGACAGGGGATTATAGCAATCAGCCCCAGCATTTT.